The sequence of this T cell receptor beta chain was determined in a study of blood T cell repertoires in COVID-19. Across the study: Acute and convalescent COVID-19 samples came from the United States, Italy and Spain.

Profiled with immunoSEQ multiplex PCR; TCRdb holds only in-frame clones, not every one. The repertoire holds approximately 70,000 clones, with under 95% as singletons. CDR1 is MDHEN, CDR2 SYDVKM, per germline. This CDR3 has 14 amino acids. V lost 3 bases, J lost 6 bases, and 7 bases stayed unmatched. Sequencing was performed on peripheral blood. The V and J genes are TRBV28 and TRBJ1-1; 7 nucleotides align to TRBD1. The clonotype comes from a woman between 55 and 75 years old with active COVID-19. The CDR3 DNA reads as TGTGCCAGCAGTTTTAGACAGGGTTTTTCTGAAGCTTTCTTT. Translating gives CASSFRQGFSEAFF.